This T cell receptor (beta chain) was recovered during a study of beta chain features in type 1 diabetes. Findings and limits, study-wide: Among patients with Type 1 diabetes, TCRB CDR3s were moderately but significantly shorter in every one of the four CD4+ subsets.

The ends were cut back, 7 bases at V and 5 bases at J, with 7 bases in the middle. The germline CDR1 and CDR2 sequences are SGHAT and FQNNGV. This CDR3 comprises 11 residues. Sequenced material consisted of expressed TCRB transcripts (all of the isolated RNA was reverse transcribed). The method was immunoSEQ multiplex PCR; TCRdb's version includes in-frame clones alone and lacks a portion of them. The sample has a few hundred thousand clones; roughly a quarter are singletons. Note on this clone: Its cognate antigen is unknown.

The sample consisted of naive CD4+ T cells from blood. This sequence joins TRBV11-2 and TRBJ2-3; no clear D. This sequence was found in a woman in her 30s with type 1 diabetes. CDR3 in amino acids: CASNSIDTQYF. For the CDR3, the DNA is TGTGCCAGCAACTCAATAGATACGCAGTATTTT.